A selection of T cell receptor beta chains follows, all from one sample in a study of blood T cell repertoires in COVID-19. Data came from immunoSEQ multiplex PCR; TCRdb stores just in-frame clones and leaves some out. The repertoire holds fewer than 250,000 clones, with roughly 92% as singletons. The sequenced sample was peripheral blood. These receptors originate from a man in his sixties with COVID-19, enrolled during active disease. Each CDR3 is given with its conserved first and last residue. Each record gives: clone size, V gene, D gene, J gene, CDR3 DNA, CDR3 protein. D genes are given only for firm matches. Clone size, where shown, is once, few, many, or a class for clones that have expanded.

.,TRBV28,.,TRBJ2-1,TGTGCCAGCAGTTTGGGTAGCGGATACAATGAGCAGTTCTTC,CASSLGSGYNEQFF
.,TRBV6-2/TRBV6-3,TRBD2,TRBJ2-2,TGTGCCAGCAGTTACTCGAGCGGGGTGAACACCGGGGAGCTGTTTTTT,CASSYSSGVNTGELFF
.,TRBV2,.,TRBJ1-1,TGTGCCAGCAGTACCACGGACACTGAAGCTTTCTTT,CASSTTDTEAFF
.,TRBV2,.,TRBJ2-2,TGTGCCAGCAATTTGGGGGGGCCGAAAGTCGGGGAGCTGTTTTTT,CASNLGGPKVGELFF
.,TRBV3-1/TRBV3-2,.,TRBJ1-3,TGTGCCAGCAGCCAAGTAGAGGGCACCATATATTTT,CASSQVEGTIYF
.,TRBV5-4,.,TRBJ1-2,TGTGCCAGCAGCCCGGAGGGTACGACCCGGGGGTATGGCTACACCTTC,CASSPEGTTRGYGYTF
.,TRBV19,TRBD1,TRBJ1-5,TGTGCCAGTAGTTACCGGGACAGGGTCTATGTTGGCAATCAGCCCCAGCATTTT,CASSYRDRVYVGNQPQHF
few,TRBV19,.,TRBJ2-3,TGTGCCAGTAGTATAGTTGCAGGGTACACAGATACGCAGTATTTT,CASSIVAGYTDTQYF
.,TRBV7-3,TRBD1,TRBJ1-2,TGTGCCAGCAGCTCGGGACAGGGGTATGGCTACACCTTC,CASSSGQGYGYTF
.,TRBV9,TRBD2,TRBJ2-1,TGTGCCAGCAGCCGCGGACTAGCGGGAGGGCAATCCTACAATGAGCAGTTCTTC,CASSRGLAGGQSYNEQFF
.,TRBV27,.,TRBJ2-1,TGTGCCAGCAGTTTATCTAGCGGTACCACCCGGTTCTTC,CASSLSSGTTRFF
.,TRBV28,.,TRBJ1-1,TGTGCCAGCAGTCCCCTTACAGAGAACACTGAAGCTTTCTTT,CASSPLTENTEAFF
.,TRBV6-6,.,TRBJ2-7,TGTGCCAGCAGTTACTCCCGGACACTATACGAGCAGTACTTC,CASSYSRTLYEQYF
.,TRBV7-2,TRBD2,TRBJ2-2,TGTGCCAGCAGCTTAGTTCGGCGGGGGGGCCTTGGCACCGGGGAGCTGTTTTTT,CASSLVRRGGLGTGELFF
once,TRBV7-2,.,TRBJ2-7,TGTGCCAGCAGCTCCATGGGGCCAGGTTCCTACGAGCAGTACTTC,CASSSMGPGSYEQYF
.,TRBV28,TRBD2,TRBJ2-4,TGTGCCAGCAGCTCCTCGGGGGGGGCTGACATTCAGTACTTC,CASSSSGGADIQYF
.,TRBV28,.,TRBJ1-1,TGTGCCAGCAGTTTGGAGGGGGGGAGGGATACTGAAGCTTTCTTT,CASSLEGGRDTEAFF
few,TRBV30,.,TRBJ1-3,TGTGCCTGGAGTCCCAGCGAAATAAGAAACACCATATATTTT,CAWSPSEIRNTIYF
.,TRBV6-1,.,TRBJ1-2,TGTGCCAGCAGTGAAGCGGGGGGGAGCTCCAACTATGGCTACACCTTC,CASSEAGGSSNYGYTF
.,TRBV29-1,TRBD2,TRBJ2-1,TGCAGCGTTGATCCTAGCGGGTACAATGAGCAGTTCTTC,CSVDPSGYNEQFF
.,TRBV28,.,TRBJ1-1,TGTGCCAGCAAATGGGGGAGGACTGAAGCTTTCTTT,CASKWGRTEAFF
.,TRBV18,TRBD1,TRBJ2-1,TGTGCCAGCTCACCATTCCCCGGGACAGGGGGGCAACAGTCCTACAATGAGCAGTTCTTC,CASSPFPGTGGQQSYNEQFF
.,TRBV30,.,TRBJ1-6,TGTGCCTGCTCCGGGGCAGGGGTAGAATCACCCCTCCACTTT,CACSGAGVESPLHF
.,TRBV28,.,TRBJ2-1,TGTGCCAGCAGTTCAGTGTACAATGAGCAGTTCTTC,CASSSVYNEQFF
.,TRBV5-1,.,TRBJ1-1,TGCGCCAGCAGCTTGGCCCCGGGGGGGTTAAACACTGAAGCTTTCTTT,CASSLAPGGLNTEAFF
.,TRBV19,.,TRBJ1-2,TGTGCCAGTAGTATAGGGACAGACATTGGCTACACCTTC,CASSIGTDIGYTF
.,TRBV28,TRBD1,TRBJ1-2,TGTGCCAGCAGTCCCACAGGGGGAGGAGGCTACACCTTC,CASSPTGGGGYTF
.,TRBV3-1/TRBV3-2,.,TRBJ2-3,TGTGCCAGCAGCCGCCGGGGGCTGCGGGAGAGGGATACGCAGTATTTT,CASSRRGLRERDTQYF
.,TRBV9,TRBD2,TRBJ2-1,TGTGCCAGCAGCGCCCTAGCGGGAGGGCCGGGGGAGCAGTTCTTC,CASSALAGGPGEQFF